This T cell receptor (beta chain) appears in the sequencing data of a study of OX40 agonist ivuxolimab in advanced cancers. At the level of the study: Mean age approximately 55 years, range 23 to 79; 82.7% male.

V shed 4 bases, J shed 3 bases, and the junction held 8 bases outside the gene matches. There are 17 residues in the CDR3. Germline V lookup: CDR1 SGHNT, CDR2 YYREEE (reference sequence). Method: immunoSEQ multiplex PCR; TCRdb's copy keeps in-frame clones and lacks some. The data show 65,000 to 95,000 clones, over 75% seen once. This material consisted of CD4+ or CD8+ T cells sorted from blood, taken in a trial of the OX40 agonist ivuxolimab. This TCR was sampled from an adult with an advanced solid tumor such as melanoma, head and neck, liver or kidney cancer. V usage is TRBV5-4 and J usage is TRBJ2-7; 15 nucleotides agree with TRBD2. CDR3 nucleotide sequence: TGTGCCAGCAGCGAGCCGGGACTAGCGGGGGGTGGCTACGAGCAGTACTTC. Residues: CASSEPGLAGGGYEQYF.